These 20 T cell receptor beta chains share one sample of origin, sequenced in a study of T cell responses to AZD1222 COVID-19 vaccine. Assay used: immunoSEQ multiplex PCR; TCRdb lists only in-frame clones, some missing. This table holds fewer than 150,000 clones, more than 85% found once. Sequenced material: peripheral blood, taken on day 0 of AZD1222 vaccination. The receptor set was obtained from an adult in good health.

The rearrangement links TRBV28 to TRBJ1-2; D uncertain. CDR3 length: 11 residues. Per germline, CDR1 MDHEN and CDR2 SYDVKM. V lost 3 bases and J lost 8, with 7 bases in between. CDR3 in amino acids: CASSLTTGYTF. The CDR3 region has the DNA TGTGCCAGCAGTTTGACCACCGGCTACACCTTC.

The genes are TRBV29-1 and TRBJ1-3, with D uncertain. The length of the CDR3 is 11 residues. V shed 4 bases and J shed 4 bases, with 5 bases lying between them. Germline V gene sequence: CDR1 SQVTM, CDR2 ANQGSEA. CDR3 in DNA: TGCAGCGTTGCCTCCGGAAACACCATATATTTT. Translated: CSVASGNTIYF.

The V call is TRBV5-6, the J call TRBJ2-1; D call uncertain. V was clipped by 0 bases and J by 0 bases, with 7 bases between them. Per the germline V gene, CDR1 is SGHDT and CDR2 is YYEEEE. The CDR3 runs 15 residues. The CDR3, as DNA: TGTGCCAGCAGCTTGGTCAGGATCTCCTACAATGAGCAGTTCTTC. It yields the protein CASSLVRISYNEQFF. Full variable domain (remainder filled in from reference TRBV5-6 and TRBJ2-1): DAGVTQSPTHLIKTRGQQVTLRCSPKSGHDTVSWYQQALGQGPQFIFQYYEEEERQRGNFPDRFSGHQFPNYSSELNVNALLLGDSALYLCASSLVRISYNEQFFGPGTRLTVL.

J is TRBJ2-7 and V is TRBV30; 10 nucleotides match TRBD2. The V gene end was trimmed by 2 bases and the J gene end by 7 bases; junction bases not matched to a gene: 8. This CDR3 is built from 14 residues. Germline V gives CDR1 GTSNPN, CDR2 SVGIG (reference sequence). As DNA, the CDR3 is TGTGCCTGGAGTAATGGACTAGCGGCCAGGGAGCAGTACTTC. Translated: CAWSNGLAAREQYF.

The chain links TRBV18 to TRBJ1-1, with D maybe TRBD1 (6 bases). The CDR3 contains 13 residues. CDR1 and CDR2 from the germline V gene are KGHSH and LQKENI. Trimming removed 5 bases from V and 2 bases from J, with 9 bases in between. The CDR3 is CASSTDSNTEAFF. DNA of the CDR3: TGTGCCAGCTCAACGGACAGTAACACTGAAGCTTTCTTT.

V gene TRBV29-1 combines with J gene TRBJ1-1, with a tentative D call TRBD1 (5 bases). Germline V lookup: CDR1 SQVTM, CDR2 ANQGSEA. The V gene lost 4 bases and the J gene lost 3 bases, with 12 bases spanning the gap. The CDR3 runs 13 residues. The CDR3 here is CSVGPLGDTEAFF. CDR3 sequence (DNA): TGCAGCGTTGGACCCCTGGGGGACACTGAAGCTTTCTTT.

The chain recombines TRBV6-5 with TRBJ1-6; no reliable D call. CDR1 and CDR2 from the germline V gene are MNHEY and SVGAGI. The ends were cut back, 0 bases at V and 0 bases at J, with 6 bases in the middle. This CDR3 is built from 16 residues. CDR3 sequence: CASSYSASSYNSPLHF. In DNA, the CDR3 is TGTGCCAGCAGTTACTCGGCGAGCTCCTATAATTCACCCCTCCACTTT.

The CDR3 DNA reads TGCAGCGTGGGGGGCGGCGCCAATCAGCCCCAGCATTTT. Its translation: CSVGGGANQPQHF. The V call is TRBV29-1, the J call TRBJ1-5; tentatively, D is TRBD1 (6 bases). Germline-derived CDR1 and CDR2 are SQVTM and ANQGSEA. The V end was cut by 6 bases, the J end by 3 bases, with 12 bases between. The CDR3 is 13 amino acids.

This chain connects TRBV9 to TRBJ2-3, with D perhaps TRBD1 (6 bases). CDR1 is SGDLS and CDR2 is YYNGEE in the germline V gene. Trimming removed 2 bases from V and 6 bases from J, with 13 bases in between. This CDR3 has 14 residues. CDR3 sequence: CASSVQGPSDTQYF. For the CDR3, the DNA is TGTGCCAGCAGCGTCCAGGGGCCGTCGGATACGCAGTATTTT.

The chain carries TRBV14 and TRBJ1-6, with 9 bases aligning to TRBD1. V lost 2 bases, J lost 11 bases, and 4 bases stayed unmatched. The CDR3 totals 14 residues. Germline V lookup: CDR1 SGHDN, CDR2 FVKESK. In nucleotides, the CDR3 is TGTGCCAGCAGCCAAATACAGGGGGCTGCACCCCTCCACTTT. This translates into CASSQIQGAAPLHF.

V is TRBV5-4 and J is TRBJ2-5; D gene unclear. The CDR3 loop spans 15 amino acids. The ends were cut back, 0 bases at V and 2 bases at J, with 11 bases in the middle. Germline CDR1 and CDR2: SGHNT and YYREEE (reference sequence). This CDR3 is CASSLVYLGQETQYF. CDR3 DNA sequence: TGTGCCAGCAGCTTGGTCTATTTAGGACAAGAGACCCAGTACTTC.

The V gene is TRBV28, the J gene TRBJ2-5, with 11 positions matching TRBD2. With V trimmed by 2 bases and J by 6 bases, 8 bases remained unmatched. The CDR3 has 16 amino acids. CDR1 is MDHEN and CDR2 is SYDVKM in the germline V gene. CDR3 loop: CASSLMLGTSGKTQYF. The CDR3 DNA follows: TGTGCCAGCAGTTTAATGCTTGGGACTAGCGGAAAGACCCAGTACTTC.

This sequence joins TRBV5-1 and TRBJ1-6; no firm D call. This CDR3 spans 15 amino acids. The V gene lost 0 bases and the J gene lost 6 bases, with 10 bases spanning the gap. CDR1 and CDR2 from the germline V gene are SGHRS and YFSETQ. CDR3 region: CASSLGAFRNSPLHF. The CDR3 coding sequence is TGCGCCAGCAGCTTGGGAGCATTTCGTAATTCACCCCTCCACTTT.

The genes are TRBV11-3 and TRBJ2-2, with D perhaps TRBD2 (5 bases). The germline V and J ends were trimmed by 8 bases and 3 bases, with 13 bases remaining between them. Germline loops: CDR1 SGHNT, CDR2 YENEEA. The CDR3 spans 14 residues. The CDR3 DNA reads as TGTGCCAGCTCAGACTATGGTGACACCGGGGAGCTGTTTTTT. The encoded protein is CASSDYGDTGELFF.

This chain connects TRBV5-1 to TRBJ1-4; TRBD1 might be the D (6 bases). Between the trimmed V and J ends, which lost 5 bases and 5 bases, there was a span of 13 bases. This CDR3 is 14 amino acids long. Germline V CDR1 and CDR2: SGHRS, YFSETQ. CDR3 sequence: CASSPGDSNEKLFF. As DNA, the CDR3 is TGCGCCAGCAGTCCAGGGGATTCGAATGAAAAACTGTTTTTT.

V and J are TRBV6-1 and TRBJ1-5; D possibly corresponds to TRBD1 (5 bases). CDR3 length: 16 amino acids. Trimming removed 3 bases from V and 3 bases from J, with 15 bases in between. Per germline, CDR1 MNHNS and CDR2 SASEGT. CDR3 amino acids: CASSDPPRDPNQPQHF. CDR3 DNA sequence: TGTGCCAGCAGTGACCCGCCACGGGACCCCAATCAGCCCCAGCATTTT.

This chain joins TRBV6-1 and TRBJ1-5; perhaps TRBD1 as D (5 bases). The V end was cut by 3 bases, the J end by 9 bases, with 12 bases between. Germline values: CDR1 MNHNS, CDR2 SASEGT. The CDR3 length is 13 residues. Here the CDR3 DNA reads TGTGCCAGCAGTGAGGGACCGACGAGGCCCCAGCATTTT. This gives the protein CASSEGPTRPQHF.

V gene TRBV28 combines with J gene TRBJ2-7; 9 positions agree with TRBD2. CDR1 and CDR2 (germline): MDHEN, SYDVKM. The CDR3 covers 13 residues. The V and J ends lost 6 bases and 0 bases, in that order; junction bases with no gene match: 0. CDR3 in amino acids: CASRTSGSYEQYF. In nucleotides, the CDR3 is TGTGCCAGCAGGACTAGCGGCTCCTACGAGCAGTACTTC.

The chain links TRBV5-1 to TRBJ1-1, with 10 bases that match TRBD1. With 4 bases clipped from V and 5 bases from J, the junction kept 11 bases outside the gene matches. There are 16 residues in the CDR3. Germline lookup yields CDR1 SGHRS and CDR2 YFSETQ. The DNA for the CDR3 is TGCGCCAGCAGCCCCTGGACAGGGGGGGGGTGGACTGAAGCTTTCTTT. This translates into CASSPWTGGGWTEAFF.

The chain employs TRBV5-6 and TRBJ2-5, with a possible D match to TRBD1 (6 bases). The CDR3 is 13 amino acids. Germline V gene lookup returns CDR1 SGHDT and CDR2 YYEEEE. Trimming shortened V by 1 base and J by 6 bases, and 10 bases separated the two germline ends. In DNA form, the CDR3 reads TGTGCCAGCAGCTTGCCAGGGGAAAAGACCCAGTACTTC. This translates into CASSLPGEKTQYF.